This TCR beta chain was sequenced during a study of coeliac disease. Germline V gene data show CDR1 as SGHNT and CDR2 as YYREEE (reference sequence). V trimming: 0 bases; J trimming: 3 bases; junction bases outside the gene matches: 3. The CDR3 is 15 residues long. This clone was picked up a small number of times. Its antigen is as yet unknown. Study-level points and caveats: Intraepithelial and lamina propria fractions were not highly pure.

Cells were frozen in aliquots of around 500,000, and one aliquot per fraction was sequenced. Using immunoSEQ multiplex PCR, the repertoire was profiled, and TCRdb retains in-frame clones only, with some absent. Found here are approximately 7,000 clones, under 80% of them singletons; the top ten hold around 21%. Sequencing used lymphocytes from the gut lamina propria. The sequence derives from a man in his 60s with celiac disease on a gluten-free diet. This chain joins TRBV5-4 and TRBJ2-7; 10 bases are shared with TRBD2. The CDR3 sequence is CASSLAASGGYEQYF. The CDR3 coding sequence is TGTGCCAGCAGCTTGGCGGCTAGCGGGGGCTACGAGCAGTACTTC.